Sequencing of this T cell receptor (beta chain) was carried out in a study of patients and donors after allogeneic stem cell transplantation. Germline lookup yields CDR1 SGHTA and CDR2 FQGTGA. This CDR3 is 13 amino acids long. V dropped 5 bases and J dropped 9 bases, with 14 bases sitting between them. TCRdb re-called the RT-PCR reads through MiXCR, storing one row per CDR3 protein. The data show about 410,000 distinct CDR3 sequences, 16% seen once. The material sequenced was blood, either unsorted or a sorted T cell fraction (not recorded which). This receptor was obtained from a human donor who was either an allogeneic HSCT recipient or a stem cell or donor lymphocyte infusion donor (not recorded which). It is not recorded whose cells these are; they may come from a transplant donor. V usage is TRBV7-3 and J usage is TRBJ2-1; TRBD2 is a possible D gene (7 bases). The chain's CDR3 is CASSKERGGEQFF. The CDR3 DNA is TGTGCCAGCAGCAAAGAAAGGGGGGGTGAGCAGTTCTTC.